A selection of T cell receptor beta chains follows, all from one sample in a study of response to subunit inactivated influenza vaccine. TCRdb reanalysed the RT-PCR reads using MiXCR and keeps one entry per CDR3 protein. The repertoire holds about 570,000 distinct CDR3 sequences, with around 10% as singletons. The same data also went into a second study, on T cells expressing NK-cell markers.

Here the sequenced sample was PBMCs from blood, taken on the day of vaccination. All receptors come from a man aged 45 to 65 who received an inactivated influenza vaccine. CDR3s include the opening cysteine and the closing phenylalanine or tryptophan.

v_gene,j_gene,CDR3aa
TRBV20-1,TRBJ1-3,CSARGGGTLSGNTIYF
TRBV30,TRBJ1-1,CAWSEGLPNTEAFF
TRBV11-2,TRBJ2-3,CASSFVLRADTQYF
TRBV4-2,TRBJ2-2,CASSSRDKGFTNTGELFF
TRBV20-1,TRBJ1-1,CSARGMDRANTEAFF
TRBV5-1,TRBJ2-5,CASSQGVASVKETQYF
TRBV12-3/TRBV12-4,TRBJ1-1,CASSMAVGLGEAFF
TRBV10-3,TRBJ2-1,CAISDVGGYYNEQFF
TRBV6-5,TRBJ1-1,CASSWRGNTEAFF
TRBV28,TRBJ2-7,CASKSPTRVHEQYF
TRBV18,TRBJ2-7,CASSPTANSYEQYF
TRBV10-3,TRBJ2-1,CAISELAGEAYNEQFF
TRBV6-2/TRBV6-3,TRBJ2-7,CASKTVSYEQYF
TRBV5-5,TRBJ1-6,CASSWGTGPNSPLHF
TRBV27,TRBJ2-7,CASSTRTATSYEQYF
TRBV7-9,TRBJ1-3,CASSLESTNTIYF
TRBV6-5,TRBJ2-7,CASSYSYFASGSYEQYF
TRBV9,TRBJ2-5,CASSGRDGETQYF
TRBV6-1,TRBJ1-6,CASSLQALNSPLHF
TRBV6-2/TRBV6-3,TRBJ1-3,CASSRSDGSGNTIYF
TRBV6-2/TRBV6-3,TRBJ2-1,CASSYSIPSVLAGVWDEQFF
TRBV18,TRBJ2-5,CASSLSTGRETQYF
TRBV24-1,TRBJ2-1,CATSGGSAYNEQFF
TRBV15,TRBJ1-1,CAAESLNTEAFF
TRBV5-1,TRBJ2-6,CASSLGQGNVLTF
TRBV7-2,TRBJ2-7,CASSLAVGGSYEQYF
TRBV12-3/TRBV12-4,TRBJ2-7,CASSFAGSEQYF
TRBV6-2/TRBV6-3,TRBJ2-3,CASQETNTDTQYF
TRBV5-6,TRBJ2-5,CASSFGTLQETQYF
TRBV15,TRBJ2-5,CATRRTSGQQETQYF
TRBV12-3/TRBV12-4,TRBJ2-2,CASSRQGVGAGELFF
TRBV6-1,TRBJ1-4,CASSRFRARNEKLFF
TRBV20-1,TRBJ2-7,CSASIAGPSYEQYF
TRBV7-2,TRBJ2-1,CASSQGTGGSYNEQFF
TRBV30,TRBJ2-1,CAWSAATSFWNEQFF
TRBV4-1,TRBJ2-5,CASSLVDRVGETQYF
TRBV7-2,TRBJ2-7,CASSLDGTAQEQYF
TRBV3-1,TRBJ2-1,CASSRARSRVYNEQFF
TRBV12-3/TRBV12-4,TRBJ1-1,CASTRSNMNTEAFF
TRBV5-1,TRBJ1-1,CASSLATGRTEAFF
TRBV4-2,TRBJ1-4,CASSQDLARAKEKLFF
TRBV20-1,TRBJ2-3,CSAPIAGITDTQYF
TRBV28,TRBJ2-3,CASSPDRSTDTQYF
TRBV4-3,TRBJ2-5,CASSQDGTSEQETQYF
TRBV28,TRBJ2-2,CASTSMAWGRDTGELFF
TRBV9,TRBJ2-7,CASSVGGESSYEQYF
TRBV20-1,TRBJ2-1,CSASLAGVSNEQFF
TRBV7-2,TRBJ2-3,CASSRSYTDTQYF
TRBV20-1,TRBJ2-1,CSAPPGGRNEQFF
TRBV7-2,TRBJ1-1,CASSPRRTPYTEAFF
TRBV12-3/TRBV12-4,TRBJ2-3,CASSFVRLAAATDTQYF
TRBV6-1,TRBJ2-2,CASRGMNTGELFF
TRBV28,TRBJ2-1,CASSFGAWGRGNEQFF
TRBV11-2,TRBJ2-5,CASLGTEETQYF
TRBV4-3,TRBJ1-6,CASSTRDGYNSPLHF
TRBV28,TRBJ1-6,CASSFWSNNSPLHF